The 26 T cell receptor beta chains listed next were all sequenced from one sample in a study of T cells in Graves' hyperthyroidism and ophthalmopathy. Using RNA transcripts as the source, TCR beta CDR3 regions were amplified. The TCR CDR3 was amplified in a first-round RT-PCR using the HTBI primer set. Using its own MiXCR run on the multiplex PCR reads, TCRdb lists one record per CDR3 protein. The sample lists around 690,000 distinct CDR3 sequences; about a fifth were seen once. The sequenced sample consisted of blood. The receptors derive from a young man with Graves' ophthalmopathy.

This chain links TRBV6-2 or TRBV6-3 with TRBJ2-5, with a possible D match to TRBD2 (5 bases). V was cut by 2 bases and J by 5 bases, with 15 bases left in between. Germline assignment: CDR1 MNHEY and CDR2 SVGEGT. CDR3 length: 15 residues. In nucleotides, the CDR3 is TGTGCCAGCAGTTACGCGGGTAAAACGAGGGAGACCCAGTACTTC. Residues: CASSYAGKTRETQYF.

About this clonotype: This clone may be a read error of a much larger clone one base away. The J gene is TRBJ1-5, the V gene TRBV20-1; D gene unclear. V was pared by 5 bases and J by 5 bases, with 10 bases between. CDR1 is DFQATT, CDR2 SNEGSKA, per germline (reference sequence). This CDR3 comprises 12 residues. CDR3 loop: CSAGRTDQPQHF. The CDR3 bases are TGCAGTGCTGGGCGGACCGATCAGCCCCAGCATTTT.

In its sample, this clonotype was seen many times. The genes are TRBV2 and TRBJ1-1, with a tentative D call TRBD1 (5 bases). Per germline, CDR1 SNHLY and CDR2 FYNNEI. The germline V and J ends were trimmed by 6 bases and 1 base, with 9 bases remaining between them. The CDR3 sequence is 13 residues long. This CDR3 is CASSTDRNTEAFF. The DNA for the CDR3 is TGTGCCAGCAGCACAGACAGGAACACTGAAGCTTTCTTT.

This clonotype appeared a few times. DNA for the CDR3: TGTGCCAGCAGTGAAAGAGGGACTAGCGCCTACGAGCAGTACTTC. Amino acids: CASSERGTSAYEQYF. This chain uses TRBV6-1 with TRBJ2-7, with 10 bases lining up with TRBD2. Germline V gene data show CDR1 as MNHNS and CDR2 as SASEGT. The CDR3 extends over 15 amino acids. The V and J ends lost 2 bases and 2 bases, in that order; junction bases with no gene match: 3.

In this sample, this clonotype turned up many times. The chain has TRBV24-1 and TRBJ2-5, with D hard to call. Trimming left V 3 bases short and J 3 bases short, with 7 bases between. The CDR3 covers 13 residues. Germline V gene data show CDR1 as KGHDR and CDR2 as SFDVKD. The CDR3, as DNA: TGTGCCACCAGTGATCCTCATAAAGAGACCCAGTACTTC. The encoded protein is CATSDPHKETQYF.

This clonotype was seen a handful of times. The V call is TRBV9, the J call TRBJ1-4; D may be TRBD1 (5 bases). Per the germline V gene, CDR1 is SGDLS and CDR2 is YYNGEE. Trimming took off 1 base at V and 7 bases at J, with 8 bases between the two ends. The CDR3 contains 13 residues. The CDR3 here is CASSVSQGEKLFF. The CDR3 DNA is TGTGCCAGCAGCGTAAGTCAGGGTGAAAAACTGTTTTTT.

This chain connects TRBV30 to TRBJ2-1, with D perhaps TRBD1 (6 bases). CDR1 and CDR2 (germline): GTSNPN, SVGIG (reference sequence). Trimming removed 5 bases at V and 10 bases at J, with 18 bases between. The CDR3 spans 13 residues. CDR3 DNA: TGTGCCTGGGGGGGCGCGCTACTTCGGGAGCAGTTCTTC. As protein: CAWGGALLREQFF.

This clonotype was recorded once. The V call is TRBV7-2, the J call TRBJ2-7, with D possibly TRBD2 on 5 matching bases. The CDR3 is 15 residues long. The V gene lost 4 bases and the J gene lost 4 bases, with 17 bases spanning the gap. The germline V gene encodes CDR1 SGHTA and CDR2 FQGNSA. The CDR3 DNA is TGTGCCAGCAGCTCCAGGACTTTAACCTCTTACGAGCAGTACTTC. Translated, it gives CASSSRTLTSYEQYF. Variable domain in full (rest from reference TRBV7-2 and TRBJ2-7): GAGVSQSPSNKVTEKGKDVELRCDPISGHTALYWYRQSLGQGLEFLIYFQGNSAPDKSGLPSDRFSAERTGGSVSTLTIQRTQQEDSAVYLCASSSRTLTSYEQYFGPGTRLTVT.

Ten or more counts support this clonotype. The genes are TRBV5-1 and TRBJ2-5, with a weak D call TRBD2 (5 bases). V lost 5 bases and J 5 bases, leaving 13 bases between the germline ends. Looked up from germline, CDR1 is SGHRS and CDR2 is YFSETQ. The CDR3 is 13 residues long. This CDR3 reads CASRSTGWETQYF. Here the CDR3 DNA reads TGCGCCAGCAGATCGACGGGGTGGGAGACCCAGTACTTC.

This chain uses TRBV12-3 or TRBV12-4 with TRBJ1-5; TRBD1 matches at 7 bases. The CDR3 extends over 14 amino acids. Germline trimming cut 6 bases from V and 5 bases from J; bases unmatched to any gene: 7. This chain's CDR3 is CASSSGTEYQPQHF. The CDR3, as DNA: TGTGCCAGCAGCTCCGGGACAGAGTATCAGCCCCAGCATTTT.

V and J are TRBV27 and TRBJ2-3; D gene unclear. Trimming stripped 1 base from V and 5 bases from J, with 13 bases between. CDR3 size: 15 residues. CDR1 is MNHEY and CDR2 is SMNVEV in the germline V gene (reference sequence). As DNA, the CDR3 is TGTGCCAGCAGTTTATTGGGAATAGCCAAAGATACGCAGTATTTT. It encodes CASSLLGIAKDTQYF.

A few counts support this clonotype. This chain connects TRBV20-1 to TRBJ2-7; D may be TRBD2 (6 bases). Germline V gene lookup returns CDR1 DFQATT and CDR2 SNEGSKA (reference sequence). Trimming shortened V by 3 bases and J by 4 bases, and 16 bases separated the two germline ends. The CDR3 is made up of 14 amino acids. In DNA, the CDR3 is TGCAGTGCTAGTAGCCGGGAGAAGATATACGAGCAGTACTTC. It is translated as CSASSREKIYEQYF.

The J gene is TRBJ2-7, the V gene TRBV28; D may be TRBD1 or TRBD2 (5 bases each). Germline loops: CDR1 MDHEN, CDR2 SYDVKM. The CDR3 spans 16 residues. Deletions cut 7 bases from V and 3 bases from J, with 22 bases between. CDR3 amino acids: CASTTGPSTPNYEQYF. DNA for the CDR3: TGTGCCAGCACCACGGGACCGTCTACTCCCAACTACGAGCAGTACTTC. The variable domain in full, with the rest retrieved from reference TRBV28 and TRBJ2-7, is DVKVTQSSRYLVKRTGEKVFLECVQDMDHENMFWYRQDPGLGLRLIYFSYDVKMKEKGDIPEGYSVSREKKERFSLILESASTNQTSMYLCASTTGPSTPNYEQYFGPGTRLTVT.

Concerning this clonotype: A read error may explain this, as a much larger clone is one base away. The chain uses TRBV28 and TRBJ2-7; D unresolved. V gave up 4 bases and J gave up 2 bases, with 12 bases separating them. CDR1 MDHEN and CDR2 SYDVKM come from the germline V gene. The CDR3 runs 14 residues. The CDR3 DNA reads as TGTGCCAGCAGTTCCGCCACGGAAGCCTACGAGCAGTACTTC. Translation gives CASSSATEAYEQYF.

This chain connects TRBV7-3 to TRBJ1-1; D call uncertain. The CDR3 has 13 amino acids. Trimming pared 5 bases from V and 1 base from J, leaving 8 bases between. Looked up from germline, CDR1 is SGHTA and CDR2 is FQGTGA. CDR3 protein: CASSAHQNTEAFF. The CDR3 DNA reads as TGTGCCAGCAGCGCCCACCAGAACACTGAAGCTTTCTTT.

This clonotype was counted a few times. V is TRBV18 and J is TRBJ1-1, with D tentatively TRBD1 (6 bases). In germline, CDR1 is KGHSH, CDR2 LQKENI. Trimming took off 6 bases at V and 8 bases at J, with 10 bases between the two ends. The CDR3 totals 11 residues. CDR3 in amino acids: CASSVGQEAFF. For the CDR3, the DNA is TGTGCCAGCTCCGTCGGACAGGAAGCTTTCTTT.

Only a few counts were recorded for this clonotype. CDR3 sequence reads: CASTEEGTLGGNEQFF. CDR3 in DNA: TGTGCCAGCACCGAGGAGGGGACCCTGGGGGGCAATGAGCAGTTCTTC. The V gene is TRBV7-2, the J gene TRBJ2-1; possibly TRBD2 for D (6 bases). V shed 7 bases and J shed 6 bases, with 22 bases lying between them. CDR1 and CDR2 (germline): SGHTA, FQGNSA. The CDR3 covers 16 residues.

This clonotype has a handful of counts. This sequence joins TRBV6-2 or TRBV6-3 and TRBJ2-1, with 12 bases matching TRBD2. Germline V gene data show CDR1 as MNHEY and CDR2 as SVGEGT. Trimming at V came to 6 bases and at J to 5 bases, leaving 5 bases not matched to a gene. The length of the CDR3 is 15 residues. The CDR3 nucleotides read TGTGCCAGCAGGGTACTAGCGGGAGGAGACAATGAGCAGTTCTTC. This gives the protein CASRVLAGGDNEQFF.

This clonotype occurred many times. This chain links TRBV3-1 with TRBJ2-3, with 8 bases aligning to TRBD1. V trimming: 8 bases; J trimming: 1 base; junction bases outside the gene matches: 2. CDR3 length: 13 amino acids. The V gene's germline CDR1 is LGHDT and CDR2 YNNKEL (reference sequence). The chain's CDR3 is CASLDRGTDTQYF. In DNA form, the CDR3 reads TGTGCCAGCTTGGACAGGGGCACAGATACGCAGTATTTT.

The chain carries TRBV7-9 and TRBJ2-1; 11 positions agree with TRBD2. Unmatched junction bases numbered 5, after V lost 3 bases and J lost 4 bases. The germline CDR1 and CDR2 sequences are SEHNR and FQNEAQ (reference sequence). The CDR3 has 16 residues. The CDR3 nucleotides read TGTGCCAGCAGCTTTTTAGCGGGAGGGGGATACAATGAGCAGTTCTTC. It encodes CASSFLAGGGYNEQFF. Full variable domain (rest looked up from reference TRBV7-9 and TRBJ2-1): DTGVSQNPRHKITKRGQNVTFRCDPISEHNRLYWYRQTLGQGPEFLTYFQNEAQLEKSRLLSDRFSAERPKGSFSTLEIQRTEQGDSAMYLCASSFLAGGGYNEQFFGPGTRLTVL.

This clonotype was detected only a few times. The V gene is TRBV12-3 or TRBV12-4, the J gene TRBJ2-7; 7 nucleotides align to TRBD1. This CDR3 is built from 13 residues. The ends lost 8 bases at V and 3 bases at J; junction bases unmatched: 7. This chain's CDR3 is CASRQGNDYEQYF. CDR3 nucleotides: TGTGCCAGCCGACAGGGAAACGACTACGAGCAGTACTTC.

The chain uses TRBV6-1 and TRBJ1-1, with TRBD1 matching 7 bases. The length of the CDR3 is 13 residues. The germline CDR1 and CDR2 sequences are MNHNS and SASEGT. J was trimmed by 6 bases and V by 5 bases; bases with no gene match: 6. This CDR3 is CASSRGTASEAFF. CDR3 nucleotides: TGTGCCAGCAGTCGAGGGACAGCCTCTGAAGCTTTCTTT.

This clonotype was observed at least ten times. The rearrangement uses TRBV3-1 and TRBJ2-1, with D tentatively TRBD2 (6 bases). Per germline, CDR1 LGHDT and CDR2 YNNKEL (reference sequence). V was shortened by 2 bases and J by 3 bases, with 17 bases between the two germline ends. The CDR3 runs to 17 residues. CDR3 region: CASSQLPIGGIYNEQFF. In nucleotides, the CDR3 is TGTGCCAGCAGCCAACTCCCGATCGGGGGAATCTACAATGAGCAGTTCTTC.

In its sample, this clonotype was seen many times. The chain has TRBV7-8 and TRBJ2-3; D is unclear. V gave up 4 bases and J gave up 3 bases, with 14 bases separating them. The CDR3 has 15 residues. CDR1 is SGHVS, CDR2 FQNEAQ, per germline. The CDR3 nucleotides read TGTGCCAGCAGCTCCCACTCCCTTGGTACAGATACGCAGTATTTT. This gives the protein CASSSHSLGTDTQYF.

The chain couples TRBV6-1 to TRBJ1-4; 9 positions agree with TRBD1. With V trimmed by 3 bases and J by 2 bases, 4 bases remained unmatched. The CDR3 has 16 amino acids. From germline, CDR1 is MNHNS and CDR2 SASEGT. The CDR3 bases are TGTGCCAGCAGTGATTACAGGGGGCCTACTAATGAAAAACTGTTTTTT. Its translation: CASSDYRGPTNEKLFF.

The chain is built from TRBV6-1 and TRBJ1-5; D is unresolved. This CDR3 is 16 amino acids long. From germline, CDR1 is MNHNS and CDR2 SASEGT. Trimming took 0 bases from V and 3 from J, leaving 12 bases between them. The CDR3 region has the DNA TGTGCCAGCAGTGAAGCAGCGATAAGTTTCAATCAGCCCCAGCATTTT. Protein product: CASSEAAISFNQPQHF.